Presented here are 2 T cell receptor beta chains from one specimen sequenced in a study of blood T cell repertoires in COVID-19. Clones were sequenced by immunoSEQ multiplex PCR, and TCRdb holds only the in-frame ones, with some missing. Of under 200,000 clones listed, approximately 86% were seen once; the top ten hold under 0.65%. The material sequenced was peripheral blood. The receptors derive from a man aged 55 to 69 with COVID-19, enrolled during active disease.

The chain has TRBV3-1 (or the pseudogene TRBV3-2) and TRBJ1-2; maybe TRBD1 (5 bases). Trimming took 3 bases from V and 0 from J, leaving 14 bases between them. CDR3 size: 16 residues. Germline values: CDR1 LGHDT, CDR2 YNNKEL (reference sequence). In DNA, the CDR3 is TGTGCCAGCAGCCAGGGCGGGACGGCTGCTAACTATGGCTACACCTTC. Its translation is CASSQGGTAANYGYTF.

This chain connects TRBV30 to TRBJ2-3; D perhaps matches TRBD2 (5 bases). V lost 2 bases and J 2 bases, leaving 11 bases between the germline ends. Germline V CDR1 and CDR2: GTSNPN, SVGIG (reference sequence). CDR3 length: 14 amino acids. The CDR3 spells CAWSSWTDTDTQYF. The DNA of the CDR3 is TGTGCCTGGAGTTCGTGGACTGACACAGATACGCAGTATTTT.